These 25 T cell receptor beta chains share one sample of origin, sequenced in a study of blood T cell repertoires in COVID-19. Assay used: immunoSEQ multiplex PCR; TCRdb lists only in-frame clones, some missing. The sample includes fewer than 100,000 clones, about 90% of them seen just once. The sequencing sample was made of peripheral blood. The receptors derive from a human donor with acute or convalescent COVID-19. The donor label of this sample is uncertain.

In its sample, this clone was seen once. The V and J genes are TRBV25-1 and TRBJ1-4; perhaps TRBD1 as D (6 bases). CDR3 length equals 13 residues. Germline values: CDR1 MGHDK, CDR2 SYGVNS. V was trimmed by 6 bases and J by 7 bases, leaving 12 bases between them. CDR3 nucleotides: TGTGCCAGCAGGGACAGCAACGGTGAAAAACTGTTTTTT. Amino acids: CASRDSNGEKLFF.

This clone came up once. The J gene is TRBJ2-2, the V gene TRBV5-4, with D possibly being TRBD2 (8 bases). The CDR3 extends over 17 amino acids. The V and J ends lost 7 bases and 4 bases respectively, with 23 bases between them. Per the germline V gene, CDR1 is SGHNT and CDR2 is YYREEE (reference sequence). CDR3 in DNA: TGTGCCAGCGGGCCCACGGGAGGGGGCGGGAGCACCGGGGAGCTGTTTTTT. Translated: CASGPTGGGGSTGELFF.

V and J are TRBV5-5 and TRBJ1-2; 8 nucleotides align to TRBD1. Germline loops: CDR1 SGHKS, CDR2 YYEKEE (reference sequence). CDR3 length: 17 residues. Trimming took 4 bases from V and 5 from J; bases not matched to a gene: 16. The CDR3 DNA sequence: TGTGCCAGCAGCCGTGGGCCTATGGACAGGGTAGGGTATGGCTACACCTTC. Its translation is CASSRGPMDRVGYGYTF.

This rearrangement joins TRBV7-8 to TRBJ2-3, with D possibly being TRBD2 (5 bases). This CDR3 spans 14 amino acids. In germline, CDR1 is SGHVS, CDR2 FQNEAQ. Trimming took 5 bases from V and 8 from J, leaving 17 bases between them. The DNA for the CDR3 is TGTGCCAGCAGCCCCGGCGGATCAGGAGGTACGCAGTATTTT. Its protein is CASSPGGSGGTQYF.

The chain employs TRBV7-2 and TRBJ2-7, with TRBD1 matching over 7 bases. Germline loops: CDR1 SGHTA, CDR2 FQGNSA. The CDR3 contains 14 residues. The J segment lost 2 bases and the V segment lost 3 bases, leaving 4 bases of the junction unmatched. DNA for the CDR3: TGTGCCAGCAGCTTTACCGGGACAGCCTACGAGCAGTACTTC. Translating it yields CASSFTGTAYEQYF.

In DNA, the CDR3 is TGTGCCAGCAGCCCTAGACTAGTGACGCGCGAGACCCAGTACTTC. Protein sequence: CASSPRLVTRETQYF. V usage is TRBV11-3 and J usage is TRBJ2-5, with TRBD2 as a possible D gene (6 bases). Germline V gene lookup returns CDR1 SGHNT and CDR2 YENEEA. This CDR3 is 15 amino acids long. V lost 5 bases and J lost 5, with 18 bases in between.

The rearrangement links TRBV10-3 to TRBJ2-7; the D gene is possibly TRBD2 (6 bases). V dropped 10 bases and J dropped 2 bases, with 18 bases sitting between them. The germline V gene encodes CDR1 ENHRY and CDR2 SYGVKD. This CDR3 has 14 residues. The CDR3, as DNA: TGTGCCACATGGGGCGGGACGTCCACCTACGAGCAGTACTTC. It specifies CATWGGTSTYEQYF.

The rearrangement joins TRBV19 to TRBJ1-5, with 9 bases matching TRBD1. Germline assignment: CDR1 LNHDA and CDR2 SQIVND (reference sequence). The CDR3 spans 16 residues. Losses at the gene ends were 8 bases for V and 6 bases for J; bases not matched to a gene: 14. CDR3 sequence (DNA): TGTGCCAGTGATACCTCCGCGGGACAGGGTGGTCAGCCCCAGCATTTT. The encoded protein is CASDTSAGQGGQPQHF. The whole variable domain, remainder taken from reference TRBV19 and TRBJ1-5, is DGGITQSPKYLFRKEGQNVTLSCEQNLNHDAMYWYRQDPGQGLRLIYYSQIVNDFQKGDIAEGYSVSREKKESFPLTVTSAQKNPTAFYLCASDTSAGQGGQPQHFGDGTRLSIL.

This clone occurred once. The chain carries TRBV19 and TRBJ2-2; tentatively, D is TRBD1 (5 bases). V was cut by 3 bases and J by 0 bases, with 17 bases left in between. Germline CDR1 and CDR2: LNHDA and SQIVND (reference sequence). The CDR3 is made up of 18 amino acids. CDR3 DNA: TGTGCCAGTAGTATCCAGGGTCCCTCTCTTACGAACACCGGGGAGCTGTTTTTT. This sequence encodes CASSIQGPSLTNTGELFF.

The chain carries TRBV19 and TRBJ2-5; TRBD2 aligns across 12 bases. Germline assignment: CDR1 LNHDA and CDR2 SQIVND (reference sequence). V lost 4 bases and J lost 7; bases outside the gene matches: 7. This CDR3 has 15 residues. CDR3 DNA: TGTGCCAGTAGTAAGTCCCTAGCGGGGGGGCGGACCCAGTACTTC. Translation: CASSKSLAGGRTQYF.

The gene calls are TRBV28 and TRBJ1-4; weak D call: TRBD1 (5 bases). Trimming cost V 1 base and J 7 bases, with 25 bases left between them. Per germline, CDR1 MDHEN and CDR2 SYDVKM. The CDR3 covers 19 residues. The chain's CDR3 is CASSLLGRVASWGGEKLFF. In nucleotides, the CDR3 is TGTGCCAGCAGTTTATTAGGCAGGGTTGCCAGTTGGGGCGGTGAAAAACTGTTTTTT.

The V gene is TRBV4-2, the J gene TRBJ1-2, with TRBD1 matching 8 bases. With 3 bases clipped from V and 4 bases from J, the junction kept 4 bases outside the gene matches. In germline, CDR1 is LGHNA, CDR2 YNFKEQ. This CDR3 comprises 14 residues. CDR3 bases: TGTGCCAGCAGCCAGAGGACAGGGACCTATGGCTACACCTTC. Its translation: CASSQRTGTYGYTF.

The chain recombines TRBV5-1 with TRBJ2-2, with D perhaps matching TRBD1 (6 bases). Trimming cost V 3 bases and J 6 bases, with 15 bases left between them. The CDR3 loop spans 15 amino acids. Germline CDR1 is SGHRS and CDR2 is YFSETQ. CDR3 sequence (DNA): TGCGCCAGCAGCTCACTCCGGGACATCCCCGGGGAGCTGTTTTTT. As protein: CASSSLRDIPGELFF.

CDR3 protein: CASSLMTGNYGYTF. The CDR3 region has the DNA TGTGCCAGCAGCTTGATGACAGGGAACTATGGCTACACCTTC. The chain links TRBV11-2 to TRBJ1-2; TRBD1 matches 7 bases. Germline assignment: CDR1 SGHAT and CDR2 FQNNGV. The CDR3 length is 14 residues. Trimming cost V 3 bases and J 2 bases; bases outside gene matches: 3.

The chain uses TRBV29-1 and TRBJ2-2, with 9 bases identical to TRBD1. CDR1 is SQVTM, CDR2 ANQGSEA, per germline. This CDR3 spans 14 amino acids. J gave up 3 bases and V 5 bases, and 4 bases lay outside the gene matches. The CDR3 loop reads CSVRDREDTGELFF. DNA for the CDR3: TGCAGCGTTCGGGACAGGGAGGACACCGGGGAGCTGTTTTTT.

The chain combines TRBV3-1 (or the pseudogene TRBV3-2) with TRBJ1-2; D not resolved. Trimming pared 4 bases from V and 3 bases from J, leaving 9 bases between. Germline V CDR1 and CDR2: LGHDT, YNNKEL (reference sequence). The CDR3 has 13 residues. The CDR3, as DNA: TGTGCCAGCAGCCGATCTTTAGACTATGGCTACACCTTC. It is translated as CASSRSLDYGYTF.

V usage is TRBV24-1 and J usage is TRBJ1-5, with TRBD1 as a possible D gene (6 bases). V was cut by 5 bases and J by 9 bases, with 13 bases left in between. Per the germline V gene, CDR1 is KGHDR and CDR2 is SFDVKD. The CDR3 length is 13 residues. The CDR3 spells CATSAQGAWPQHF. The CDR3 coding sequence is TGTGCCACCAGTGCACAGGGCGCTTGGCCCCAGCATTTT.

This chain links TRBV15 with TRBJ2-1, with D tentatively TRBD1 (7 bases). The V gene lost 1 base and the J gene lost 7 bases, with 11 bases spanning the gap. The CDR3 sequence is 14 residues long. Germline V gene data show CDR1 as LNHNV and CDR2 as YYDKDF (reference sequence). CDR3 DNA: TGTGCCACCAGCAGAGCAGGGGGGAAAAATGAGCAGTTCTTC. Its protein product is CATSRAGGKNEQFF.

V usage is TRBV5-4 and J usage is TRBJ2-5; no clear D. The V end was cut by 0 bases, the J end by 4 bases, with 10 bases between. Germline values: CDR1 SGHNT, CDR2 YYREEE (reference sequence). The CDR3 consists of 14 residues. CDR3 nucleotide sequence: TGTGCCAGCAGCTTGGTGTCAGAAGTAGAGACCCAGTACTTC. It is translated as CASSLVSEVETQYF.

This chain uses TRBV7-3 with TRBJ2-1; 16 bases are shared with TRBD2. Germline loops: CDR1 SGHTA, CDR2 FQGTGA. CDR3 length: 17 residues. The CDR3 loop reads CTTSPGLAGGGRDEQFF. CDR3 DNA: TGTACCACCAGCCCGGGACTAGCGGGGGGGGGCCGGGATGAGCAGTTCTTC.

The chain recombines TRBV9 with TRBJ1-1, with D tentatively TRBD1 (6 bases). V was cut by 0 bases and J by 13 bases, with 13 bases left in between. Germline V gives CDR1 SGDLS, CDR2 YYNGEE. The CDR3 totals 12 residues. The CDR3 spells CASSVVGTPRFF. The CDR3 DNA sequence: TGTGCCAGCAGCGTAGTCGGGACACCCCGTTTCTTT.

The genes are TRBV25-1 and TRBJ1-5; 7 nucleotides match TRBD1. With V trimmed by 2 bases and J by 6 bases, 13 bases remained unmatched. This CDR3 comprises 17 residues. CDR1 and CDR2 (germline): MGHDK, SYGVNS. CDR3 in amino acids: CASSETEGTVRGQPQHF. The CDR3 bases are TGTGCCAGCAGTGAAACCGAAGGGACAGTGAGGGGTCAGCCCCAGCATTTT.

In nucleotides, the CDR3 is TGTGCCAGCAGCCAAAGAGGGACTAGCGGGGGGGTAGAGCAGTTCTTC. Translation: CASSQRGTSGGVEQFF. The rearrangement joins TRBV3-1 (or the pseudogene TRBV3-2) to TRBJ2-1, with 16 bases lining up with TRBD2. Trimming cost V 2 bases and J 10 bases; bases outside gene matches: 5. Germline-derived CDR1 and CDR2 are LGHDT and YNNKEL (reference sequence). CDR3 length equals 16 residues.

This clone was recorded once. The rearrangement joins TRBV5-1 to TRBJ1-4; 7 bases are shared with TRBD1. CDR3 size: 14 residues. Germline V gene data show CDR1 as SGHRS and CDR2 as YFSETQ. The junction had 10 bases not matched to a gene; V was cut back by 4 bases and J by 10 bases. Here the CDR3 DNA reads TGCGCCAGCAGCCCAGACAGGGCAAGCGGAAAACTGTTTTTT. Residues: CASSPDRASGKLFF. Full variable domain (remainder filled in from reference TRBV5-1 and TRBJ1-4): KAGVTQTPRYLIKTRGQQVTLSCSPISGHRSVSWYQQTPGQGLQFLFEYFSETQRNKGNFPGRFSGRQFSNSRSEMNVSTLELGDSALYLCASSPDRASGKLFFGSGTQLSVL.

Written as DNA, the CDR3 is TGTGCCAGCAGTGAACAGGGGACGGACTATGGCTACACCTTC. Its translation: CASSEQGTDYGYTF. This rearrangement joins TRBV2 to TRBJ1-2; D may be TRBD1 (6 bases). V shed 2 bases and J shed 3 bases, with 10 bases lying between them. Germline V lookup: CDR1 SNHLY, CDR2 FYNNEI. There are 14 residues in the CDR3.